These 9 T cell receptor beta chains were all obtained from the same sample, sequenced in a study of blood T cell repertoires in COVID-19. Clones were sequenced by immunoSEQ multiplex PCR, and TCRdb holds only the in-frame ones, with some missing. The sample carries tens of thousands of clones, 89% recorded once. The sequencing sample was made of peripheral blood. The receptors derive from a woman in her 70s with acute or convalescent COVID-19.

V is TRBV13 and J is TRBJ2-1, with 7 bases identical to TRBD2. CDR3 size: 15 residues. V was pared by 1 base and J by 6 bases, with 6 bases of the junction left unmatched. Germline V gene data show CDR1 as PRHDT and CDR2 as FYEKMQ (reference sequence). The CDR3 sequence: CASSLVGEGSNEQFF. For the CDR3, the DNA is TGTGCCAGCAGCTTAGTAGGGGAGGGTTCCAATGAGCAGTTCTTC.

CDR3 in DNA: TGTGCCAGCAGTGGGTTGCAGGGTCTCTCTGGGGCCAACGTCCTGACTTTC. Translation: CASSGLQGLSGANVLTF. The genes are TRBV2 and TRBJ2-6; a weak D match, TRBD1 (5 bases). CDR1 SNHLY and CDR2 FYNNEI come from the germline V gene. V shed 4 bases and J shed 0 bases, with 13 bases lying between them. The CDR3 runs to 17 residues.

DNA of the CDR3: TGTGCCACTAGGACTAGCGGGAGAAATGAGCAGTTCTTC. Its translation: CATRTSGRNEQFF. The V gene is TRBV12-3 or TRBV12-4, the J gene TRBJ2-1; 13 bases fit TRBD2. Trimming removed 10 bases from V and 7 bases from J; junction bases left unmatched: 4. The CDR3 is 13 residues long.

The CDR3 DNA follows: TGTGCCAGCAGTCCGGACAGGGGGTCCGGCTACACCTTC. Amino acids: CASSPDRGSGYTF. The gene calls are TRBV28 and TRBJ1-2, with TRBD1 matching over 10 bases. The V segment lost 5 bases and the J segment 8 bases; nucleotides outside the gene matches: 5. The V gene's germline CDR1 is MDHEN and CDR2 SYDVKM. The CDR3 runs to 13 residues.

The rearrangement joins TRBV6-2 or TRBV6-3 to TRBJ1-1, with D possibly matching TRBD1 (5 bases). This CDR3 comprises 12 residues. Germline values: CDR1 MNHEY, CDR2 SVGEGT. The V end lost 5 bases, the J end lost 4 bases, and 8 bases lay between the germline ends. As DNA, the CDR3 is TGTGCCAGCAGTACGGGGGGCACTGAAGCTTTCTTT. This codes for CASSTGGTEAFF.

This clone was observed a single time. The V call is TRBV6-6, the J call TRBJ2-1; 8 bases map to TRBD2. V shed 5 bases and J 0 bases; nucleotides not matched to a gene: 9. The germline V gene encodes CDR1 MNHNY and CDR2 SVGAGI (reference sequence). CDR3 length equals 17 residues. The CDR3 DNA follows: TGTGCCAGCAGTCTCCAGCGGGGGCGAAGCTCCTACAATGAGCAGTTCTTC. It yields the protein CASSLQRGRSSYNEQFF.

In its sample, this clone was seen once. The chain has TRBV11-1 and TRBJ1-5; 7 nucleotides agree with TRBD1. There are 14 residues in the CDR3. Trimming took 8 bases from V and 7 from J; bases not matched to a gene: 11. Germline CDR1 SGHAT, CDR2 FQDESV (reference sequence). CDR3 sequence reads: CASPEGAPRQPQHF. CDR3 nucleotides: TGTGCCAGCCCGGAGGGGGCGCCCCGGCAGCCCCAGCATTTT.

The genes are TRBV6-1 and TRBJ2-3, with 9 bases identical to TRBD2. CDR3 size: 16 residues. The J segment lost 4 bases and the V segment lost 0 bases, leaving 5 bases of the junction unmatched. Germline V gives CDR1 MNHNS, CDR2 SASEGT. The CDR3 region is CASSEASGSSADTQYF. CDR3 coding DNA: TGTGCCAGCAGTGAAGCTAGCGGGAGCTCCGCAGATACGCAGTATTTT.

The chain couples TRBV30 to TRBJ1-2; D call uncertain. V gave up 7 bases and J gave up 4 bases, with 16 bases separating them. The CDR3 runs to 13 residues. CDR1 is GTSNPN and CDR2 is SVGIG in the germline V gene (reference sequence). The CDR3 DNA follows: TGTGCCTTGCAAATACGCGCCCGCTATGGCTACACCTTC. It encodes CALQIRARYGYTF.